One sample yielded the 5 T cell receptor beta chains listed below, sequenced in a study of T cell clonality in common variable immunodeficiency. Assay used: immunoSEQ multiplex PCR; TCRdb lists only in-frame clones, some missing. The data show 50,000 to 60,000 clones, with none appearing a single time. Sample: peripheral blood mononuclear cells. These receptors came from a person aged 18-70 years in good health.

Note on this clone: The sequence runs out 3 residues before the end of the CDR3; the remainder is reconstructed from the germline J gene. This chain links TRBV7-6 with TRBJ2-2; TRBD1 is a possible D gene (5 bases). Trimming took off 5 bases at V and 2 bases at J, with 15 bases between the two ends. The germline gives CDR1 SGHVS, CDR2 FNYEAQ. CDR3 length equals 16 residues. The CDR3 here is CASSPATAYNTGELFF. The sequenced CDR3 bases are TGTGCCAGCAGCCCCGCGACAGCCTACAACACCGGGGAG.

This clone occurred many times. The CDR3 end is not reached by the read, which stops 3 residues before it; the germline J gene fills it in. The chain is built from TRBV7-6 and TRBJ1-2, with 10 positions matching TRBD1. The germline gives CDR1 SGHVS, CDR2 FNYEAQ. V dropped 5 bases and J dropped 6; count of bases not matched to a gene: 15. The CDR3 is 17 amino acids. The sequenced part of the CDR3 DNA is TGTGCCAGCAGCCTCCGTGGGACAGGGGAGTCCATTGATGGC. Translation: CASSLRGTGESIDG. In full, the CDR3 is CASSLRGTGESIDGYTF.

This clone was found many times. The missing CDR3 end, 3 residues past where the read stops, is filled in from the germline J gene. V gene TRBV19 combines with J gene TRBJ2-3; 9 bases are shared with TRBD1. From germline, CDR1 is LNHDA and CDR2 SQIVND (reference sequence). CDR3 length equals 13 residues. Trimming took 6 bases from V and 3 from J; bases not matched to a gene: 1. CDR3 loop: CASRGTGTDTQYF. The DNA read from the CDR3 is TGTGCCAGTAGAGGGACAGGGACAGATACG.

This clone came up many times. The observed sequence ends 3 residues before the CDR3 terminus, with the missing tail filled in from the germline J gene. The rearrangement joins TRBV19 to TRBJ1-5, with 7 bases lining up with TRBD1. CDR1 is LNHDA and CDR2 is SQIVND in the germline V gene (reference sequence). V was clipped by 3 bases and J by 4 bases; unmatched bases: 6. This CDR3 has 15 amino acids. CDR3 region: CASSIWGTANQPQHF. The covered CDR3 bases are TGTGCCAGTAGTATCTGGGGGACAGCTAATCAGCCC.

In this sample, this clone turned up a few times. The sequence runs out 3 residues before the end of the CDR3; the remainder is reconstructed from the germline J gene. At the DNA level, this CDR3 is encoded by other sequences in the same sample as well. The chain couples TRBV5-1 to TRBJ1-4; 8 bases match TRBD1. CDR1 and CDR2 from the germline V gene are SGHRS and YFSETQ. V shed 3 bases, J shed 0 bases, and the junction held 13 bases outside the gene matches. The CDR3 totals 19 residues. The DNA read from the CDR3 is TGCGCCAGCAGCTACCTCCATCGGCAGGGGGCCGCAACTAATGAAAAA. As protein: CASSYLHRQGAATNEK. The whole CDR3 region reads CASSYLHRQGAATNEKLFF.